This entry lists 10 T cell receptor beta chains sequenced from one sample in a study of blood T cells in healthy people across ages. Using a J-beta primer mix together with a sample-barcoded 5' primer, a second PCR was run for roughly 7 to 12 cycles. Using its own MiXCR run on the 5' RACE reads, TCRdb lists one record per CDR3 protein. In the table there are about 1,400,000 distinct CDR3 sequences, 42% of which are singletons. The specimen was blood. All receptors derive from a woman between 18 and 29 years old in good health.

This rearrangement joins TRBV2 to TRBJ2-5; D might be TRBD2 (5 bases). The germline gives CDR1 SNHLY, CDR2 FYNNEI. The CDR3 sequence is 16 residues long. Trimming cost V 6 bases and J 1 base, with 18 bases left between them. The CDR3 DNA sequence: TGTGCCAGCAGGGCGCCTCTCGGACTCCTCCAAGAGACCCAGTACTTC. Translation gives CASRAPLGLLQETQYF.

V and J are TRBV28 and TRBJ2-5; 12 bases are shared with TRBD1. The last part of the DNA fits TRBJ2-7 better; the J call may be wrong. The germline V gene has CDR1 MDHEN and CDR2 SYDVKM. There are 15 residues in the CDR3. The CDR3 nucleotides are TGTGCCAGCAGACCCGGGACAGGGGGCCCCCACGAGCAGTACTTC. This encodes CASRPGTGGPHEQYF.

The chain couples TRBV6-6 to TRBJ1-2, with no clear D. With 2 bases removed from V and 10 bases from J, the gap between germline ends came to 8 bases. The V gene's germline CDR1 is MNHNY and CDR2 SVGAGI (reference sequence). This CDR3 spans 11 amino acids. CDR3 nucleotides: TGTGCCAGCAGTTACCAAACCATCTACACCTTC. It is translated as CASSYQTIYTF.

The CDR3 sequence is CASSQKVPTRSTEAFF. CDR3 nucleotide sequence: TGTGCCAGCAGCCAAAAGGTTCCCACGAGGAGCACTGAAGCTTTCTTT. This sequence joins TRBV14 and TRBJ1-1, with no clear D. The CDR3 consists of 16 residues. Trimming took off 2 bases at V and 4 bases at J, with 17 bases between the two ends. Germline loops: CDR1 SGHDN, CDR2 FVKESK.

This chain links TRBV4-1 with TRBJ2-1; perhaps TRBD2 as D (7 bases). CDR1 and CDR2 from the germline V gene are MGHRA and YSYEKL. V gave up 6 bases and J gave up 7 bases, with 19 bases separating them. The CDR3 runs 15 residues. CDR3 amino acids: CASSSWGAGVNEQFF. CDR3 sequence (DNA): TGCGCCAGCAGTTCCTGGGGGGCGGGGGTGAATGAGCAGTTCTTC.

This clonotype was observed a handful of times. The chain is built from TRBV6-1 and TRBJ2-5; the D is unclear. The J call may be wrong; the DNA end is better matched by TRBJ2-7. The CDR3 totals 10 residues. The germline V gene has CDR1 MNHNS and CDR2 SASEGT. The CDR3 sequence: CASKRNEQYF. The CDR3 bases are TGTGCCAGCAAGAGGAACGAGCAGTACTTC.

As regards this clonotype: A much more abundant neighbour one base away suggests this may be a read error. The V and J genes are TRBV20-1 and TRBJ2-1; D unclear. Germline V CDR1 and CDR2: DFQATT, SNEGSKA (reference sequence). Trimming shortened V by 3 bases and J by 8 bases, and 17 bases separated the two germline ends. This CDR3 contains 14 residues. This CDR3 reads CSASVYYPSDEQFF. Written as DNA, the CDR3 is TGCAGTGCTAGTGTCTATTATCCCTCGGATGAGCAGTTCTTC.

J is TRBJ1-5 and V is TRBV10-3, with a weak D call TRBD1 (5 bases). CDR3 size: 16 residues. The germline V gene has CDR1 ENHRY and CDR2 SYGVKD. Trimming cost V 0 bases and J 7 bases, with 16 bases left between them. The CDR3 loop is CAISESPGLAGQPQHF. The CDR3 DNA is TGTGCCATCAGTGAGTCGCCAGGGCTGGCAGGACAGCCCCAGCATTTT.

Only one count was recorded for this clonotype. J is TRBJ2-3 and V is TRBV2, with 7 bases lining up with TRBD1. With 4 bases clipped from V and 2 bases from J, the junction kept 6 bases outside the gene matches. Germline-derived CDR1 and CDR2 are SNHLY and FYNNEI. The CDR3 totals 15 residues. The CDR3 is CASSVPGGVTDTQYF. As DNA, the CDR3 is TGTGCCAGCAGTGTTCCAGGGGGTGTCACAGATACGCAGTATTTT.

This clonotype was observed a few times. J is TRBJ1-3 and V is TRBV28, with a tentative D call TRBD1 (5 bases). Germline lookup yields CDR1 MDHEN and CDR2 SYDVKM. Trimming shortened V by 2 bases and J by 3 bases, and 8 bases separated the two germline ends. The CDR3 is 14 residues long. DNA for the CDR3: TGTGCCAGCAGTTTAAACAGGATTGGAAACACCATATATTTT. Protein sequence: CASSLNRIGNTIYF.